Listed below are T cell receptor beta chains from one sample, sequenced in a study of molecular identifiers for immune sequencing clone quantification. TCRdb reprocessed the PCR reads via MiXCR and lists one record per CDR3 protein. Here the sample spans about 40,000 distinct CDR3 sequences, approximately 24% being singletons. The sequencing input was naive CD8+ T cells from blood, with Jurkat cell RNA spiked in. The receptor source for this set is a human donor in good health. Some libraries in this study had Jurkat cell RNA spiked in. Each CDR3 is given with its conserved first and last residue. A D gene is named only where the DNA matches it firmly. Clone size, where shown, is once, few, many, or a class for clones that have expanded.

D gene: -; clone size: many; V gene: TRBV19; J gene: TRBJ1-1; CDR3 DNA: TGTGCCAGTAGTTTGACACCGAACACTGAAGCTTTCTTT; CDR3 protein: CASSLTPNTEAFF
D gene: -; clone size: many; V gene: TRBV6-2/TRBV6-3; J gene: TRBJ2-3; CDR3 DNA: TGTGCCAGCACCGAGTCGGCAGATACGCAGTATTTT; CDR3 protein: CASTESADTQYF
D gene: -; clone size: medium-sized; V gene: TRBV29-1; J gene: TRBJ2-7; CDR3 DNA: TGCAGCGCCAGCTCGGTAAGCTCCTACGAGCAGTACTTC; CDR3 protein: CSASSVSSYEQYF
D gene: TRBD2; clone size: many; V gene: TRBV19; J gene: TRBJ2-3; CDR3 DNA: TGTGCCAGTAGTTCACGACTAGCGGGAGGGGGGGGAGATACGCAGTATTTT; CDR3 protein: CASSSRLAGGGGDTQYF
D gene: -; clone size: many; V gene: TRBV30; J gene: TRBJ2-7; CDR3 DNA: TGTGCCTGGAGTGTTGACTCCTACGAGCAGTACTTC; CDR3 protein: CAWSVDSYEQYF
D gene: TRBD1; clone size: few; V gene: TRBV19; J gene: TRBJ2-1; CDR3 DNA: TGTGCCAGTTGGGACAGTTACAATGAGCAGTTCTTC; CDR3 protein: CASWDSYNEQFF
D gene: -; clone size: many; V gene: TRBV28; J gene: TRBJ2-7; CDR3 DNA: TGTGCCAGCAGTATTAAATTGACAGGCCGCGCCTCCGAGCAGTACTTC; CDR3 protein: CASSIKLTGRASEQYF
D gene: -; clone size: -; V gene: TRBV7-9; J gene: TRBJ1-3; CDR3 DNA: TGTGCCAGCAGTTCAGGTGGAAACACCATATATTTT; CDR3 protein: CASSSGGNTIYF
D gene: TRBD1; clone size: many; V gene: TRBV4-1; J gene: TRBJ2-7; CDR3 DNA: TGCGCCAGCAGCCTGGGGACAGAGGGCTACGAGCAGTACTTC; CDR3 protein: CASSLGTEGYEQYF
D gene: -; clone size: many; V gene: TRBV3-1; J gene: TRBJ2-3; CDR3 DNA: TGTGCCAGCAGCCAAGATTGGGCTTCTAGCACAGATACGCAGTATTTT; CDR3 protein: CASSQDWASSTDTQYF
D gene: -; clone size: -; V gene: TRBV12-3/TRBV12-4; J gene: TRBJ2-1; CDR3 DNA: TGTGCCAGCAGTTCGAGGTCCTACAATGAGCAGTTCTTC; CDR3 protein: CASSSRSYNEQFF
D gene: -; clone size: many; V gene: TRBV28; J gene: TRBJ1-5; CDR3 DNA: TGTGCCAGCAGACTCGGACGGAGCAATCAGCCCCAGCATTTT; CDR3 protein: CASRLGRSNQPQHF
D gene: TRBD2; clone size: many; V gene: TRBV7-6; J gene: TRBJ2-5; CDR3 DNA: TGTGCCAGCAGCTTAAATCGCCCGGGACTAGCGGGAGAGACCCAGTACTTC; CDR3 protein: CASSLNRPGLAGETQYF
D gene: TRBD1; clone size: -; V gene: TRBV10-3; J gene: TRBJ2-1; CDR3 DNA: TGTGCCATCAGTGACCTTCTTAACCCGGACAGGGTGAGGGGCTCCTACAATGAGCAGTTCTTC; CDR3 protein: CAISDLLNPDRVRGSYNEQFF
D gene: TRBD2; clone size: many; V gene: TRBV3-1; J gene: TRBJ2-7; CDR3 DNA: TGTGCCAGCAGCCAAGATCCTCGGACTAGCTTCTACGAGCAGTACTTC; CDR3 protein: CASSQDPRTSFYEQYF
D gene: -; clone size: many; V gene: TRBV6-5; J gene: TRBJ2-3; CDR3 DNA: TGTGCCAGCAGTTACAGGACAGCTTCTAGCACAGATACGCAGTATTTT; CDR3 protein: CASSYRTASSTDTQYF
D gene: TRBD1; clone size: many; V gene: TRBV6-5; J gene: TRBJ1-1; CDR3 DNA: TGTGCCAGCAGCACCCCCGGGACAGGAGGTTTCACTGAAGCTTTCTTT; CDR3 protein: CASSTPGTGGFTEAFF
D gene: -; clone size: -; V gene: TRBV5-6; J gene: TRBJ2-7; CDR3 DNA: TGTGCCAACAGCTTGGACGGAAGAAGGGACGAGCAGTACTTC; CDR3 protein: CANSLDGRRDEQYF
D gene: -; clone size: many; V gene: TRBV5-5; J gene: TRBJ1-5; CDR3 DNA: TGTGCCAGCAGCTTGGGCGTGCCAGGGTACAATCAGCCCCAGCATTTT; CDR3 protein: CASSLGVPGYNQPQHF
D gene: -; clone size: many; V gene: TRBV12-3/TRBV12-4; J gene: TRBJ2-5; CDR3 DNA: TGTGCCAGCAGAGATTCTTGGGGAGAGACCCAGTACTTC; CDR3 protein: CASRDSWGETQYF
D gene: -; clone size: many; V gene: TRBV20-1; J gene: TRBJ1-2; CDR3 DNA: TGCAGTGCTAGAAAGTTTATTGATGGCTACACCTTC; CDR3 protein: CSARKFIDGYTF
D gene: -; clone size: -; V gene: TRBV19; J gene: TRBJ2-1; CDR3 DNA: TGTGCCAGTAGTATACTCCCCGTGAGGGAGCAGTTCTTC; CDR3 protein: CASSILPVREQFF
D gene: TRBD2; clone size: many; V gene: TRBV28; J gene: TRBJ2-7; CDR3 DNA: TGTGCCAGCAGTTTGGGTCTAGCGGGAGGCGAGCAGTACTTC; CDR3 protein: CASSLGLAGGEQYF
D gene: -; clone size: -; V gene: TRBV4-3; J gene: TRBJ1-1; CDR3 DNA: TGCGCCAGCAGCCAAGATTGGCAGTCCGGCACTGAAGCTTTCTTT; CDR3 protein: CASSQDWQSGTEAFF
D gene: -; clone size: many; V gene: TRBV19; J gene: TRBJ2-1; CDR3 DNA: TGTGCCAGTAGTACGGCCAGCTACAATGAGCAGTTCTTC; CDR3 protein: CASSTASYNEQFF
D gene: -; clone size: few; V gene: TRBV12-3/TRBV12-4; J gene: TRBJ2-5; CDR3 DNA: TGTGCCAGCAGGGGGGACACTTGGGAGACCCAGTACTTC; CDR3 protein: CASRGDTWETQYF
D gene: TRBD2; clone size: many; V gene: TRBV7-6; J gene: TRBJ2-5; CDR3 DNA: TGTGCCAGCAGCTTAGCCGGTAGCGGGACCGACCAAGAGACCCAGTACTTC; CDR3 protein: CASSLAGSGTDQETQYF
D gene: -; clone size: many; V gene: TRBV6-1; J gene: TRBJ1-5; CDR3 DNA: TGTGCCAGCAGTGAAGTTTGGGGGTCCGGCAATCAGCCCCAGCATTTT; CDR3 protein: CASSEVWGSGNQPQHF
D gene: -; clone size: many; V gene: TRBV20-1; J gene: TRBJ2-5; CDR3 DNA: TGCAGTGCTAAAGCTACGCGGTTTGAAGAGACCCAGTACTTC; CDR3 protein: CSAKATRFEETQYF
D gene: -; clone size: many; V gene: TRBV10-2; J gene: TRBJ2-7; CDR3 DNA: TGCGCCAGCAGTGAGTGGGGACTGGCCGGCGAGCAGTACTTC; CDR3 protein: CASSEWGLAGEQYF
D gene: TRBD1; clone size: many; V gene: TRBV29-1; J gene: TRBJ1-1; CDR3 DNA: TGCAGCGTGGCCGGGACAGTCAAGCACATGAACACTGAAGCTTTCTTT; CDR3 protein: CSVAGTVKHMNTEAFF
D gene: -; clone size: once; V gene: TRBV27; J gene: TRBJ2-5; CDR3 DNA: TGTGCCCGCGGTTTAGTAAATGTTAACGGCCCGGAGACCCAGTGCTTC; CDR3 protein: CARGLVNVNGPETQCF
D gene: -; clone size: many; V gene: TRBV7-2; J gene: TRBJ2-1; CDR3 DNA: TGTGCCAGCAGCTTAGCGGGCAGGGTTAAATGGATCGGGAATGAGCAGTTCTTC; CDR3 protein: CASSLAGRVKWIGNEQFF
D gene: -; clone size: many; V gene: TRBV7-9; J gene: TRBJ2-3; CDR3 DNA: TGTGCCAGCAGCTTAGCTTGGCAATCTAGCACAGATACGCAGTATTTT; CDR3 protein: CASSLAWQSSTDTQYF
D gene: TRBD2; clone size: many; V gene: TRBV6-2/TRBV6-3; J gene: TRBJ2-3; CDR3 DNA: TGTGCCAGCAGTGCGAGGACTAGCGGCACAGATACGCAGTATTTT; CDR3 protein: CASSARTSGTDTQYF
D gene: -; clone size: many; V gene: TRBV7-6; J gene: TRBJ2-2; CDR3 DNA: TGTGCCAGCAGAGATTCGAGTCACACCGGGGAGCTGTTTTTT; CDR3 protein: CASRDSSHTGELFF
D gene: -; clone size: -; V gene: TRBV7-9; J gene: TRBJ1-4; CDR3 DNA: TGTGCCAGCAGCTTATACACAGTGGATGAAAAACTGTTTTTT; CDR3 protein: CASSLYTVDEKLFF
D gene: -; clone size: many; V gene: TRBV7-9; J gene: TRBJ2-7; CDR3 DNA: TGTGCCAGCGCACAGAGCTCCTACGAGCAGTACTTC; CDR3 protein: CASAQSSYEQYF
D gene: TRBD1; clone size: many; V gene: TRBV19; J gene: TRBJ2-7; CDR3 DNA: TGTGCCAGTGGAGGGGGGACAGGCCATGTCGAGCAGTACTTC; CDR3 protein: CASGGGTGHVEQYF
D gene: -; clone size: few; V gene: TRBV24-1; J gene: TRBJ2-5; CDR3 DNA: TGTGCCACCAGTGATTTTAAGCAGGGGAAAGAGACCCAGTACTTC; CDR3 protein: CATSDFKQGKETQYF
D gene: -; clone size: many; V gene: TRBV7-9; J gene: TRBJ2-5; CDR3 DNA: TGTGCCAGCAGCCACCAGGGAAACAAAGGGAAAAGGGCCCAGTACTTC; CDR3 protein: CASSHQGNKGKRAQYF
D gene: -; clone size: many; V gene: TRBV27; J gene: TRBJ2-5; CDR3 DNA: TGTGCCAGCAGTTTATGGGGAGGCCAAGAGACCCAGTACTTC; CDR3 protein: CASSLWGGQETQYF
D gene: TRBD1; clone size: many; V gene: TRBV7-9; J gene: TRBJ1-3; CDR3 DNA: TGTGCCAGCAGCAAAGGGACAGGGGGAACTGGAAACACCATATATTTT; CDR3 protein: CASSKGTGGTGNTIYF
D gene: -; clone size: once; V gene: TRBV9; J gene: TRBJ2-1; CDR3 DNA: TGTGCCAGCAGCGTAGCCCCGCCGAGGACAGAACTCAATGAGCAGTTCTTC; CDR3 protein: CASSVAPPRTELNEQFF
D gene: TRBD2; clone size: -; V gene: TRBV7-6; J gene: TRBJ2-1; CDR3 DNA: TGTGCCACCAGCCCGTCCAGACTAGCCCCCCACAATGAGCAGTTCTTC; CDR3 protein: CATSPSRLAPHNEQFF
D gene: TRBD1; clone size: medium-sized; V gene: TRBV29-1; J gene: TRBJ2-5; CDR3 DNA: TGCAGCGTCGAAGAGCCGGGACAGGCCGCGAGGGAGACCCAGTACTTC; CDR3 protein: CSVEEPGQAARETQYF
D gene: -; clone size: few; V gene: TRBV7-9; J gene: TRBJ1-1; CDR3 DNA: TGTGCCAGCAGCTCCACGAACACTGAAGCTTTCTTT; CDR3 protein: CASSSTNTEAFF
D gene: -; clone size: many; V gene: TRBV7-9; J gene: TRBJ2-1; CDR3 DNA: TGTGCCAGTACCGGGACGGGCACCTACAATGAGCAGTTCTTC; CDR3 protein: CASTGTGTYNEQFF
D gene: -; clone size: many; V gene: TRBV30; J gene: TRBJ2-7; CDR3 DNA: TGTGCCCTTGGACGAGGAAGTTGGGAGCAGTACTTC; CDR3 protein: CALGRGSWEQYF
D gene: TRBD1; clone size: many; V gene: TRBV3-1; J gene: TRBJ2-7; CDR3 DNA: TGTGCCAGCAGTCCGACCCGTACCGGGACAGCAGTCTACGAGCAGTACTTC; CDR3 protein: CASSPTRTGTAVYEQYF
D gene: TRBD1; clone size: many; V gene: TRBV12-3/TRBV12-4; J gene: TRBJ2-3; CDR3 DNA: TGTGCCAGCAGACCCATGGGACAGCCAACGGATACGCAGTATTTT; CDR3 protein: CASRPMGQPTDTQYF
D gene: TRBD2; clone size: few; V gene: TRBV5-6; J gene: TRBJ2-1; CDR3 DNA: TGTGCCAGCAGCTGGGGACTAGCGGACTTCAATGAGCAGTTCTTC; CDR3 protein: CASSWGLADFNEQFF
D gene: TRBD1; clone size: many; V gene: TRBV9; J gene: TRBJ1-2; CDR3 DNA: TGTGCCAGCAGTGGTCCGCCTAGGGACAGCAACTATGGCTACACCTTC; CDR3 protein: CASSGPPRDSNYGYTF
D gene: -; clone size: -; V gene: TRBV19; J gene: TRBJ2-1; CDR3 DNA: TGTGCCAGTAGTATACCGGGACCCTACAATGAGCAGTTCTTC; CDR3 protein: CASSIPGPYNEQFF
D gene: TRBD2; clone size: -; V gene: TRBV3-1; J gene: TRBJ2-7; CDR3 DNA: TGTGCCAGCAGCCCAAGGACTAGCGGTTCCAACGAGCAGTACTTC; CDR3 protein: CASSPRTSGSNEQYF
D gene: TRBD1; clone size: -; V gene: TRBV28; J gene: TRBJ2-2; CDR3 DNA: TGTGCCAGCAGAGGGACAGGGATGGACGGGGAGCTGTTTTTT; CDR3 protein: CASRGTGMDGELFF